Listed below are T cell receptor beta chains from one sample, sequenced in a study of OX40 agonist ivuxolimab in advanced cancers. Clones were read by immunoSEQ multiplex PCR, and TCRdb kept only the in-frame ones, dropping some. In the table there are over 14,000 clones, 65% to 80% of which are singletons. This material consisted of CD4+ or CD8+ T cells sorted from blood, taken in a trial of the OX40 agonist ivuxolimab. These receptors all come from an adult with an advanced solid tumor such as melanoma, head and neck, liver or kidney cancer. The CDR3 runs from the conserved cysteine through the conserved F or W. D genes are given only for firm matches. Expanded clones get a size class; other rows say once, few or many, or leave the size out.

J: TRBJ1-4; D: TRBD1; size: few; V: TRBV19; length: 18; DNA: TGTGCCAGTAGTATTAGGGACAGGACGCCTCGAACTAATGAAAAACTGTTTTTT; CDR3: CASSIRDRTPRTNEKLFF
J: TRBJ2-7; D: TRBD2; size: .; V: TRBV12-5; length: 18; DNA: TGTGCTAGTGGTTTGGTCCGACTAGCGGGAGGAAATATCGACGAGCAGTACTTC; CDR3: CASGLVRLAGGNIDEQYF
J: TRBJ2-7; D: .; size: .; V: TRBV18; length: 15; DNA: TGTGCCAGCTCACCATCGCTAGAAGTCATGGGCGAGCAGTACTTC; CDR3: CASSPSLEVMGEQYF
J: TRBJ1-1; D: TRBD1; size: .; V: TRBV5-1; length: 14; DNA: TGCGCCAGCAGCTTAGGACAGGGAACAACTGAAGCTTTCTTT; CDR3: CASSLGQGTTEAFF
J: TRBJ2-7; D: .; size: .; V: TRBV28; length: 13; DNA: TGTGCCAGCAGTAGCGTCCAGGTTACCGAGCAGTACTTC; CDR3: CASSSVQVTEQYF
J: TRBJ2-1; D: TRBD2; size: .; V: TRBV7-2; length: 16; DNA: TGTGCCAGCAGCCTACTAGCGGGAGGGCCGGGCAATGAGCAGTTCTTC; CDR3: CASSLLAGGPGNEQFF
J: TRBJ2-7; D: .; size: once; V: TRBV2; length: 14; DNA: TGTGCCAGCAGTGACAGGAGTGGCTCCTACGAGCAGTACTTC; CDR3: CASSDRSGSYEQYF
J: TRBJ2-7; D: TRBD1; size: .; V: TRBV19; length: 14; DNA: TGTGCCAGTAGTGCGGACAGGGGCCCCTACGAGCAGTACTTC; CDR3: CASSADRGPYEQYF
J: TRBJ2-7; D: TRBD2; size: .; V: TRBV4-1; length: 16; DNA: TGCGCCAGCAGCCAGACTAGCGGGACGGGGGTCGGCGAGCAGTACTTC; CDR3: CASSQTSGTGVGEQYF
J: TRBJ2-3; D: .; size: .; V: TRBV19; length: 13; DNA: TGTGCCAGTAGTATTTTAGGGGCAGATACGCAGTATTTT; CDR3: CASSILGADTQYF
J: TRBJ2-7; D: .; size: few; V: TRBV7-2; length: 15; DNA: TGTGCCAGCAGCCCTAGCCCAGCCCCCGACTACGAGCAGTACTTC; CDR3: CASSPSPAPDYEQYF
J: TRBJ2-5; D: TRBD2; size: .; V: TRBV6-5; length: 16; DNA: TGTGCCAGCAGTTACATGGTTAGCGGGAGCCAAGAGACCCAGTACTTC; CDR3: CASSYMVSGSQETQYF
J: TRBJ2-1; D: .; size: .; V: TRBV7-2; length: 12; DNA: TGTGCCAGCAGCTATTGGTTAGATGAGCAGTTCTTC; CDR3: CASSYWLDEQFF
J: TRBJ2-7; D: TRBD2; size: .; V: TRBV5-5; length: 14; DNA: TGTGCCAGCAGCTCGAGGAGCGGGGCTTTAGAGCAGTACTTC; CDR3: CASSSRSGALEQYF
J: TRBJ2-2; D: TRBD2; size: few; V: TRBV5-4; length: 16; DNA: TGTGCCAGCAGCCATCGGGAGGGCCTCGTCACCGGGGAGCTGTTTTTT; CDR3: CASSHREGLVTGELFF
J: TRBJ2-4; D: TRBD2; size: .; V: TRBV25-1; length: 14; DNA: TGTGCCAGCGCCCGGGGACTAGGGAGGGACATTCAGTACTTC; CDR3: CASARGLGRDIQYF
J: TRBJ2-5; D: TRBD2; size: once; V: TRBV11-2; length: 18; DNA: TGTGCCAGCAGCTTAGCTGAGCTAGCGGGATTAAGGGGAGAGACCCAGTACTTC; CDR3: CASSLAELAGLRGETQYF
J: TRBJ2-1; D: .; size: .; V: TRBV5-6; length: 13; DNA: TGTGCCAGCAGCTTGGGTTTATTAGATGAGCAGTTCTTC; CDR3: CASSLGLLDEQFF
J: TRBJ2-7; D: .; size: few; V: TRBV7-6; length: 16; DNA: TGTGCCAGCAGCCACAAAGCTACAGGGTTCGACTACGAGCAGTACTTC; CDR3: CASSHKATGFDYEQYF
J: TRBJ1-2; D: TRBD1; size: .; V: TRBV27; length: 15; DNA: TGTGCCAGCAGTGGACAGGGGTGGGCTAACTATGGCTACACCTTC; CDR3: CASSGQGWANYGYTF
J: TRBJ2-5; D: TRBD2; size: .; V: TRBV7-3; length: 16; DNA: TGTGCCGCCTTGGCCATAAGACTAGCGGGAATGGAGACCCAGTACTTC; CDR3: CAALAIRLAGMETQYF
J: TRBJ1-1; D: .; size: .; V: TRBV7-9; length: 16; DNA: TGTGCCAGCAGCCTCCATCTACTTGGACAGAACACTGAAGCTTTCTTT; CDR3: CASSLHLLGQNTEAFF
J: TRBJ2-1; D: .; size: .; V: TRBV7-9; length: 15; DNA: TGTGCCAGCAGCCGAGACGGTTCCTACTACAATGAGCAGTTCTTC; CDR3: CASSRDGSYYNEQFF
J: TRBJ2-7; D: .; size: .; V: TRBV7-9; length: 15; DNA: TGTGCCAGCAGCTCCGGACAGACAGCCCCATACGAGCAGTACTTC; CDR3: CASSSGQTAPYEQYF
J: TRBJ2-7; D: TRBD1; size: .; V: TRBV30; length: 16; DNA: TGTGCCTGGAGTGTACTTGGCCGGGACAGTTCCTACGAGCAGTACTTC; CDR3: CAWSVLGRDSSYEQYF
J: TRBJ2-7; D: TRBD2; size: .; V: TRBV6-4; length: 14; DNA: TGTGCCAGCAGTGACGGGACTAGCGGGAGCGAGCAGTACTTC; CDR3: CASSDGTSGSEQYF
J: TRBJ2-7; D: .; size: .; V: TRBV9; length: 14; DNA: TGTGCCAGCAGCCCCCGACAGGACCCCTACGAGCAGTACTTC; CDR3: CASSPRQDPYEQYF
J: TRBJ2-3; D: TRBD2; size: .; V: TRBV13; length: 18; DNA: TGTGCCAGCAGCCCTCGCGTAGCGGGAGGAATTGGAGCAGATACGCAGTATTTT; CDR3: CASSPRVAGGIGADTQYF
J: TRBJ1-5; D: .; size: few; V: TRBV27; length: 14; DNA: TGTGCCAGCAGTCCAGGGTACGAAGGTCAGCCCCAGCATTTT; CDR3: CASSPGYEGQPQHF
J: TRBJ2-7; D: .; size: once; V: TRBV7-9; length: 15; DNA: TGTGCCAGCAGCCCAATAGGTATTAGCGGATACGAGCAGTACTTC; CDR3: CASSPIGISGYEQYF
J: TRBJ2-7; D: .; size: .; V: TRBV28; length: 13; DNA: TGTGCCAGCAGTTTAAGCGGAAGGGACGAGCAGTACTTC; CDR3: CASSLSGRDEQYF
J: TRBJ1-5; D: TRBD1; size: medium-sized; V: TRBV29-1; length: 15; DNA: TGCAGCGTTGAAGATGGGACAGGGGGCAATCAGCCCCAGCATTTT; CDR3: CSVEDGTGGNQPQHF
J: TRBJ2-7; D: .; size: .; V: TRBV27; length: 13; DNA: TGTGCCAGCAGTTTTGGCAAGACCTACGAGCAGTACTTC; CDR3: CASSFGKTYEQYF
J: TRBJ1-1; D: .; size: .; V: TRBV11-3; length: 13; DNA: TGTGCCAGCAGCTTTGATTCTTTCAGTGAAGCTTTCTTT; CDR3: CASSFDSFSEAFF
J: TRBJ2-7; D: .; size: few; V: TRBV4-3; length: 15; DNA: TGCGCCAGCAGCCAAGACCCGTCAGAGACCTACGAGCAGTACTTC; CDR3: CASSQDPSETYEQYF
J: TRBJ2-1; D: TRBD2; size: .; V: TRBV5-5; length: 13; DNA: TGTGCCAGCAGCGGCGGGAGGGCCCTCTTACAGTTCTTC; CDR3: CASSGGRALLQFF
J: TRBJ2-1; D: TRBD2; size: .; V: TRBV6-5; length: 15; DNA: TGTGCCAGCAGTTATGGGCTAGCGGGTTACAATGAGCAGTTCTTC; CDR3: CASSYGLAGYNEQFF
J: TRBJ1-1; D: .; size: few; V: TRBV19; length: 14; DNA: TGTGCCAGTAGATTTCGATGGGGGGACACTGAAGCTTTCTTT; CDR3: CASRFRWGDTEAFF
J: TRBJ2-7; D: .; size: .; V: TRBV7-9; length: 12; DNA: TGTGCCAGCAGCACCCGACTTTACGAGCAGTACTTC; CDR3: CASSTRLYEQYF
J: TRBJ2-7; D: .; size: .; V: TRBV19; length: 15; DNA: TGTGCCAGTAGTATAGAGTGGCGGGGAGCCTACGAGCAGTACTTC; CDR3: CASSIEWRGAYEQYF
J: TRBJ2-5; D: TRBD2; size: .; V: TRBV27; length: 16; DNA: TGTGCCAGCAGTCTAGGACTAGCGGGAGACCAAGAGACCCAGTACTTC; CDR3: CASSLGLAGDQETQYF
J: TRBJ2-1; D: .; size: .; V: TRBV29-1; length: 11; DNA: TGCAGCGTAACTCAGGGGAGTGAGCAGTTCTTC; CDR3: CSVTQGSEQFF
J: TRBJ2-7; D: TRBD1; size: .; V: TRBV10-3; length: 16; DNA: TGTGCCATCAGTGAGCCGGGACAGGGGACCTCCTACGAGCAGTACTTC; CDR3: CAISEPGQGTSYEQYF
J: TRBJ2-3; D: TRBD1; size: .; V: TRBV7-8; length: 14; DNA: TGTGCCAGCAAACGGGACAGGGTGTTAGATACGCAGTATTTT; CDR3: CASKRDRVLDTQYF
J: TRBJ2-7; D: .; size: .; V: TRBV28; length: 16; DNA: TGTGCCAGCAGCAATCCCCCAGGAGAACTTACCTACGAGCAGTACTTC; CDR3: CASSNPPGELTYEQYF
J: TRBJ2-1; D: TRBD2; size: .; V: TRBV29-1; length: 15; DNA: TGCAGCGTTGAACCCCTAGCGGGAGGGCGCAATGAGCAGTTCTTC; CDR3: CSVEPLAGGRNEQFF
J: TRBJ2-3; D: TRBD2; size: .; V: TRBV5-1; length: 15; DNA: TGCGCCAGCAGCTTGACTAGCGGGAACACAGATACGCAGTATTTT; CDR3: CASSLTSGNTDTQYF
J: TRBJ1-2; D: .; size: .; V: TRBV19; length: 15; DNA: TGTGCCAGTAGTACCCGGGGGGTGGCTAACTATGGCTACACCTTC; CDR3: CASSTRGVANYGYTF
J: TRBJ1-2; D: TRBD1; size: .; V: TRBV2; length: 14; DNA: TGTGCCAGCAAACCCGACAGGGGGCTTTATGGCTACACCTTC; CDR3: CASKPDRGLYGYTF
J: TRBJ2-1; D: .; size: .; V: TRBV13; length: 14; DNA: TGTGCCAGCAGAATACTAAACCGCAACAATGAGCAGTTCTTC; CDR3: CASRILNRNNEQFF
J: TRBJ2-7; D: TRBD2; size: .; V: TRBV5-1; length: 15; DNA: TGCGCCAGCAGCCCCGGGACTAGCGGGACATACGAGCAGTACTTC; CDR3: CASSPGTSGTYEQYF
J: TRBJ2-3; D: .; size: .; V: TRBV10-3; length: 15; DNA: TGTGCCATCAGTGAAGTGGGAGGGGGTAGGGATACGCAGTATTTT; CDR3: CAISEVGGGRDTQYF
J: TRBJ2-2; D: .; size: once; V: TRBV4-1; length: 13; DNA: TGCGCCAGCAGCCTCCCGAACACCGGGGAGCTGTTTTTT; CDR3: CASSLPNTGELFF
J: TRBJ2-7; D: .; size: .; V: TRBV5-4; length: 12; DNA: TGTGCCAGCAGCTTGGAAGGCTACGAGCAGTACTTC; CDR3: CASSLEGYEQYF